This TCR beta chain was captured in a study of blood T cell repertoires in COVID-19. About the research overall: PBMCs, B-cell-depleted T cells, or T cells provided the cDNA or gDNA that made up the material.

In the original analysis: From reference gene primer amplification, estimates of nucleated cell counts were derived. Profiling relied on immunoSEQ multiplex PCR, and the TCRdb table lists in-frame clones only, not all of them. V and J calls and clone size are given by that table; D and trimming were obtained from the DNA. The sample includes 25,000 to 30,000 clones, roughly nine tenths of them seen just once. V lost 0 bases, J lost 8 bases, and 13 bases lay in between. The CDR3 runs 15 residues. Germline lookup yields CDR1 LGHDT and CDR2 YNNKEL (reference sequence). Material: peripheral blood. This receptor was obtained from a human donor in a cohort sampled during active COVID-19. The V gene is TRBV3-1 (or the pseudogene TRBV3-2), the J gene TRBJ1-4; D perhaps matches TRBD1 (6 bases). This chain's CDR3 is CASSQDGQGWEKLFF. DNA of the CDR3: TGTGCCAGCAGCCAAGACGGGCAGGGGTGGGAAAAACTGTTTTTT.